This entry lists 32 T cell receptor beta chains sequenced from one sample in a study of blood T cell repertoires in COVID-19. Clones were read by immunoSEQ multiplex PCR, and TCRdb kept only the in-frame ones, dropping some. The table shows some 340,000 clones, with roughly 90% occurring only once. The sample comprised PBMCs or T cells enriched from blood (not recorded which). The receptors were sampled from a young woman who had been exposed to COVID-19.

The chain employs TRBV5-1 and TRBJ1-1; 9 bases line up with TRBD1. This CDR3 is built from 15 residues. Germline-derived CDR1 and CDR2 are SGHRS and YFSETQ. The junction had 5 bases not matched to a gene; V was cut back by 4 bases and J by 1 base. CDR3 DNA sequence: TGCGCCAGCAGCCCTATGGGACAGGGGAACACTGAAGCTTTCTTT. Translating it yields CASSPMGQGNTEAFF.

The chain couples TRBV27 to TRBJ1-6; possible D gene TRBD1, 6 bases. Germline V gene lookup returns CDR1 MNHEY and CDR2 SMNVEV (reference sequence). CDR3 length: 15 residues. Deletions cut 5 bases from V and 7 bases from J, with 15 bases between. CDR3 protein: CASSLLIGGNSPLHF. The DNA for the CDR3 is TGTGCCAGCAGTCTCCTAATAGGGGGAAATTCACCCCTCCACTTT.

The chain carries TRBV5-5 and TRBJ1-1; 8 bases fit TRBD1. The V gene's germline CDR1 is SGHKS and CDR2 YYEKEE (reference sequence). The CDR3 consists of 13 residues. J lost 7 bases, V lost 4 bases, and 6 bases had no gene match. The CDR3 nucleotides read TGTGCCAGCAGCCCCCGGACAGGGCTTGAAGCTTTCTTT. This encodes CASSPRTGLEAFF.

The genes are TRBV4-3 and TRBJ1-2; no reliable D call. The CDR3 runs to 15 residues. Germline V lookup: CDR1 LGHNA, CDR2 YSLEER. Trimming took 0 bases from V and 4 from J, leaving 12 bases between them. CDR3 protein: CASSQDRWGGYGYTF. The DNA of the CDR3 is TGCGCCAGCAGCCAAGACAGGTGGGGAGGCTATGGCTACACCTTC.

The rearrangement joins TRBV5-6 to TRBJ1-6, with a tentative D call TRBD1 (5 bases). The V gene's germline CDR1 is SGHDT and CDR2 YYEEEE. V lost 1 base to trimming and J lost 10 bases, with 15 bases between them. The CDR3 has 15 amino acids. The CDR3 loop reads CASSLSQGGGSPLHF. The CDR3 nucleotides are TGTGCCAGCAGCTTGTCTCAGGGTGGTGGATCACCCCTCCACTTT.

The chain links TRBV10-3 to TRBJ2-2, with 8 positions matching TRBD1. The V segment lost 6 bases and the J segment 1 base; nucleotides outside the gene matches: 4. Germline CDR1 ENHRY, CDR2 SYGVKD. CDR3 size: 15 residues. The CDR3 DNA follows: TGTGCCATCAGATGGGACAGGCTGAACACCGGGGAGCTGTTTTTT. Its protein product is CAIRWDRLNTGELFF.

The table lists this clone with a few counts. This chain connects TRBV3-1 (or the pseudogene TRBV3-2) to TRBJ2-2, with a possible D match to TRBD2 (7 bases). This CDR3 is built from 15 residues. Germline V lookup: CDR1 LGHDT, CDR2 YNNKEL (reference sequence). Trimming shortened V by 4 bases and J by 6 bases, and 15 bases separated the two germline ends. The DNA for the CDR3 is TGTGCCAGCAGCCCCGATCAGGGGAGGGCCGGGGAGCTGTTTTTT. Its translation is CASSPDQGRAGELFF.

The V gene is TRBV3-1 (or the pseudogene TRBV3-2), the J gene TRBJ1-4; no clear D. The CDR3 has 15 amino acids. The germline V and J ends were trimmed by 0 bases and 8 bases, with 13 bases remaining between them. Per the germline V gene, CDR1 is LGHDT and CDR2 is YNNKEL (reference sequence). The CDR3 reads CASSQERIAGEKLFF. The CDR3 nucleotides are TGTGCCAGCAGCCAAGAACGGATCGCAGGCGAAAAACTGTTTTTT.

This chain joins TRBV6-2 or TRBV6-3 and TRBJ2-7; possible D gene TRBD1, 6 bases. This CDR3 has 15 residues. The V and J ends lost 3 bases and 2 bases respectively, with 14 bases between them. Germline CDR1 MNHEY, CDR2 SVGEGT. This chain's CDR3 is CASSYNQGIAYEQYF. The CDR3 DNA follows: TGTGCCAGCAGTTATAACCAGGGGATCGCCTACGAGCAGTACTTC.

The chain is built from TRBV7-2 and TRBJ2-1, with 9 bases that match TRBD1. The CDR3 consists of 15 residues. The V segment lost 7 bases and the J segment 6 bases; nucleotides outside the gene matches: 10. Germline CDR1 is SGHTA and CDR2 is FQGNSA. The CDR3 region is CASKPGGTGINEQFF. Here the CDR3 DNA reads TGTGCCAGCAAACCCGGGGGGACAGGGATCAATGAGCAGTTCTTC.

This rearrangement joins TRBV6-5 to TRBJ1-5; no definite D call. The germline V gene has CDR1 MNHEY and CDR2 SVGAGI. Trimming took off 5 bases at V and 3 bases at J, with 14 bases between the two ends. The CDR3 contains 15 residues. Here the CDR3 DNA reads TGTGCCAGCAGTCCAAGAAGCGTCTCCAATCAGCCCCAGCATTTT. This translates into CASSPRSVSNQPQHF.

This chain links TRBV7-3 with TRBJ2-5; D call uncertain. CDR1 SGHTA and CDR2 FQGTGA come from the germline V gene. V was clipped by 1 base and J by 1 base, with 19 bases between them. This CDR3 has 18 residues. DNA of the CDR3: TGTGCCAGCAGCTTAAGAGGCCGGGTAGACCAACTCCAAGAGACCCAGTACTTC. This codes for CASSLRGRVDQLQETQYF.

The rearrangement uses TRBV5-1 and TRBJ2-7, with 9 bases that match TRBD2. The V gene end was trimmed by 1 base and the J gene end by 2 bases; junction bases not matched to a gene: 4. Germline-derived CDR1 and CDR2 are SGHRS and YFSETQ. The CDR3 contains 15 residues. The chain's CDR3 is CASSLIAGATYEQYF. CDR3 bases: TGCGCCAGCAGCTTGATAGCGGGGGCCACCTACGAGCAGTACTTC.

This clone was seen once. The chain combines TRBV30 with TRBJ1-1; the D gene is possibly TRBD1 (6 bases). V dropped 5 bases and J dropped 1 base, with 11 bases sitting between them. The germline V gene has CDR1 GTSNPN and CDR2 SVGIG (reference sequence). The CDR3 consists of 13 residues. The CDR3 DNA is TGTGCCTGGGGGGACACCCCGAACACTGAAGCTTTCTTT. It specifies CAWGDTPNTEAFF.

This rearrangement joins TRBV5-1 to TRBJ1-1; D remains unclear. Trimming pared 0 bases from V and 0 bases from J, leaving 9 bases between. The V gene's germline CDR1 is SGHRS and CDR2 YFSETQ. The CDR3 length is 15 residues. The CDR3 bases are TGCGCCAGCAGCTTGGGCCTATCCCTGAACACTGAAGCTTTCTTT. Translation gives CASSLGLSLNTEAFF.

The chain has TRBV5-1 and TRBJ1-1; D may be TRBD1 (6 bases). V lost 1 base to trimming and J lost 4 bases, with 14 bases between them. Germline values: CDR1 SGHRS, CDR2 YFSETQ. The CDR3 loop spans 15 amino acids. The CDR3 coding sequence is TGCGCCAGCAGCTTGAGTTGGGGGCCGGGCACTGAAGCTTTCTTT. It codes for CASSLSWGPGTEAFF.

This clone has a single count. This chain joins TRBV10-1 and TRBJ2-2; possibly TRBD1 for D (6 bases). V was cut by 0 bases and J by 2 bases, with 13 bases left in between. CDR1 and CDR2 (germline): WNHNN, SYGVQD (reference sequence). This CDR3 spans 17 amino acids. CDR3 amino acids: CASSESTAGVNTGELFF. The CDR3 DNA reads TGCGCCAGCAGTGAGTCGACGGCAGGGGTAAACACCGGGGAGCTGTTTTTT.

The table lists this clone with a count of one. The CDR3 here is CATSRDTGSSEAFF. Written as DNA, the CDR3 is TGTGCCACCAGCAGAGACACAGGGTCTTCTGAAGCTTTCTTT. The gene calls are TRBV15 and TRBJ1-1, with D possibly matching TRBD1 (6 bases). Trimming took 0 bases from V and 6 from J, leaving 11 bases between them. The CDR3 spans 14 residues. Germline assignment: CDR1 LNHNV and CDR2 YYDKDF (reference sequence).

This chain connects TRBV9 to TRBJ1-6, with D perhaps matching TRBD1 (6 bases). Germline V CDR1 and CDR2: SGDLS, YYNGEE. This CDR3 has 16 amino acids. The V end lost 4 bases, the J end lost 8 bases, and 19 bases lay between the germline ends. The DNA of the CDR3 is TGTGCCAGCAGCCCTAGAACGGGGGGGCGAGATTCACCCCTCCACTTT. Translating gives CASSPRTGGRDSPLHF.

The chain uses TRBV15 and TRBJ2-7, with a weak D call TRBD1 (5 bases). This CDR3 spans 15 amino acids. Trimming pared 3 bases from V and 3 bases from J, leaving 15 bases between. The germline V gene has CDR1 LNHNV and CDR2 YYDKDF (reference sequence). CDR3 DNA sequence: TGTGCCACCAGCAGGGTCAAGGGGCACCTCTACGAGCAGTACTTC. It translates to CATSRVKGHLYEQYF.

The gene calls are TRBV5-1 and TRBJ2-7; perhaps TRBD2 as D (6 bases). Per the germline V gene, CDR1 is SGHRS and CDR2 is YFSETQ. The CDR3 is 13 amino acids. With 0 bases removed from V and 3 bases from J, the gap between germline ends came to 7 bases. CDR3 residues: CASSLVEGYEQYF. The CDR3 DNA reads TGCGCCAGCAGCTTGGTGGAGGGCTACGAGCAGTACTTC.

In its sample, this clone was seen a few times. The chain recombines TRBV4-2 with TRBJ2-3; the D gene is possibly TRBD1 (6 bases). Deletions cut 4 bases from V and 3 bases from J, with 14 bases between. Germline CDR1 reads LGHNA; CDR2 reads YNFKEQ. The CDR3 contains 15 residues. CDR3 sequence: CASSRDRTATDTQYF. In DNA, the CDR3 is TGTGCCAGCAGCCGTGACAGGACCGCTACAGATACGCAGTATTTT.

The CDR3 DNA sequence: TGTGCCAGCAGCTCTGGCGGGAACCGCTATGGCTACACCTTC. Protein product: CASSSGGNRYGYTF. This chain joins TRBV7-2 and TRBJ1-2, with no clear D. From germline, CDR1 is SGHTA and CDR2 FQGNSA. Between the trimmed V and J ends, which lost 4 bases and 4 bases, there was a span of 13 bases. This CDR3 spans 14 amino acids.

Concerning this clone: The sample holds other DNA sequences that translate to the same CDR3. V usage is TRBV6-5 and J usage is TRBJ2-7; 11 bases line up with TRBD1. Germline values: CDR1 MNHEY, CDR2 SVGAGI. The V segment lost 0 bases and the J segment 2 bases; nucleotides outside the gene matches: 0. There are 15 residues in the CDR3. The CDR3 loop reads CASSYSGQGAYEQYF. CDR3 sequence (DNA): TGTGCCAGCAGTTACTCGGGACAGGGGGCCTACGAGCAGTACTTC.

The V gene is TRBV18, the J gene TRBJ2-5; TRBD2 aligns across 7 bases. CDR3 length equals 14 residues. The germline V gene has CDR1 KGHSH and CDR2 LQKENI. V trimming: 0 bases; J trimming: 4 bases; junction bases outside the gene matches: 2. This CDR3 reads CASSPPTSAETQYF. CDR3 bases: TGTGCCAGCTCACCACCTACTAGCGCAGAGACCCAGTACTTC.

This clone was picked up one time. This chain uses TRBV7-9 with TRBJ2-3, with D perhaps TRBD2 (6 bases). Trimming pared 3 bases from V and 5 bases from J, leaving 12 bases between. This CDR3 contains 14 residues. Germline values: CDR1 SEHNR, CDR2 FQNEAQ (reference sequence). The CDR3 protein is CASSFPGREDTQYF. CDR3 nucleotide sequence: TGTGCCAGCAGCTTCCCAGGGCGGGAAGATACGCAGTATTTT.

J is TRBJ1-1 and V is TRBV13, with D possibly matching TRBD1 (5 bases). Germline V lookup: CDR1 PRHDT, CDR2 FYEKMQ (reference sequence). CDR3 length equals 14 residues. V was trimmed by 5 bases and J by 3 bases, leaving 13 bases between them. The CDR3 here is CASSHHQGDTEAFF. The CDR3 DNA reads TGTGCCAGCAGCCATCACCAGGGTGACACTGAAGCTTTCTTT.

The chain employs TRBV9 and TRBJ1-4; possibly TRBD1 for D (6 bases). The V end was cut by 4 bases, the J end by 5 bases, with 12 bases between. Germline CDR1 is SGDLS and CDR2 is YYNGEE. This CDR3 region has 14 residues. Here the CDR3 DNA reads TGTGCCAGCAGCCCAGGACAGAGAAATGAAAAACTGTTTTTT. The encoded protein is CASSPGQRNEKLFF.

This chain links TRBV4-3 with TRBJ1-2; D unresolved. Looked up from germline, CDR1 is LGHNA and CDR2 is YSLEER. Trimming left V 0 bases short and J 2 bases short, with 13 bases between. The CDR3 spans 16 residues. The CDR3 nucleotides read TGCGCCAGCAGCCAAGATTTTGAGGGCCGGAACTATGGCTACACCTTC. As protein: CASSQDFEGRNYGYTF.

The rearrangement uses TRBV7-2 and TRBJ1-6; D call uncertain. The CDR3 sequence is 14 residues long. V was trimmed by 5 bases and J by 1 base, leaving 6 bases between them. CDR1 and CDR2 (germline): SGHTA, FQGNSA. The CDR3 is CASSAGSYNSPLHF. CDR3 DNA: TGTGCCAGCAGCGCGGGGTCCTATAATTCACCCCTCCACTTT.

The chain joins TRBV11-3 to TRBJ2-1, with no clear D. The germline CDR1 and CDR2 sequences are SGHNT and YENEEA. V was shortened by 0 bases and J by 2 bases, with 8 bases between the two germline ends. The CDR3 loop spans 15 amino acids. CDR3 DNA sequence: TGTGCCAGCAGCTTAGATCCATTCCCCTACAATGAGCAGTTCTTC. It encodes CASSLDPFPYNEQFF.

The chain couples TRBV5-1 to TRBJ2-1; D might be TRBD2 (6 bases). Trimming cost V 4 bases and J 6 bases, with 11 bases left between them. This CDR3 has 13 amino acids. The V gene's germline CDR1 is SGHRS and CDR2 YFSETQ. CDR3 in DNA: TGCGCCAGCAGCAAGACTAGTATCAATGAGCAGTTCTTC. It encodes CASSKTSINEQFF.